This is a list of T cell receptor beta chains from one sample in a study of blood T cell repertoires in COVID-19. Here immunoSEQ multiplex PCR was the method, and the copy in TCRdb shows in-frame clones only, minus some. The data contain 42,000 or so clones, approximately 91% of them seen just once; the ten biggest clones take up more than 2%. Sequencing was done on a sample of peripheral blood. The origin of the receptors is a human donor in a cohort sampled during active COVID-19. Both conserved end residues are part of each CDR3. The order of the fields is V gene, clone size, CDR3 length, J gene, D gene, CDR3 DNA, CDR3 protein. A D gene is named only where the DNA matches it firmly. For some rows the clone size is stated as once, few or many, or as a class when expanded; others skip it.

v_call: TRBV2; clone_size: -; cdr3_length: 14; j_call: TRBJ2-3; d_call: TRBD2; cdr3_nt: TGTGCCAGCAATTTAGCGGGGGTCCCAGATACGCAGTATTTT; cdr3_aa: CASNLAGVPDTQYF
v_call: TRBV6-5; clone_size: -; cdr3_length: 14; j_call: TRBJ1-2; d_call: TRBD1; cdr3_nt: TGTGCCAGCAGGACAGGGCAGGGCGACTATGGCTACACCTTC; cdr3_aa: CASRTGQGDYGYTF
v_call: TRBV2; clone_size: -; cdr3_length: 16; j_call: TRBJ1-4; d_call: -; cdr3_nt: TGTGCCAGCAGTAAAGGGTCTCTAGCTATTGCTGAAAAACTGTTTTTT; cdr3_aa: CASSKGSLAIAEKLFF
v_call: TRBV4-2; clone_size: -; cdr3_length: 14; j_call: TRBJ1-2; d_call: TRBD1; cdr3_nt: TGTGCCAGCAGCCCACCGGACAGGGCCTATGGCTACACCTTC; cdr3_aa: CASSPPDRAYGYTF
v_call: TRBV5-5; clone_size: -; cdr3_length: 15; j_call: TRBJ1-5; d_call: -; cdr3_nt: TGTGCCAGCAGCTTGGCATATGCGGAGAATCAGCCCCAGCATTTT; cdr3_aa: CASSLAYAENQPQHF
v_call: TRBV19; clone_size: few; cdr3_length: 14; j_call: TRBJ2-2; d_call: -; cdr3_nt: TGTGCCAGTAGTATACAAGCTCGTGGCGGGGAGCTGTTTTTT; cdr3_aa: CASSIQARGGELFF
v_call: TRBV7-2; clone_size: once; cdr3_length: 16; j_call: TRBJ2-3; d_call: -; cdr3_nt: TGTGCCAGCAGCGTTCAGGGCCCACTGAGGACAGATACGCAGTATTTT; cdr3_aa: CASSVQGPLRTDTQYF
v_call: TRBV9; clone_size: -; cdr3_length: 16; j_call: TRBJ2-3; d_call: TRBD2; cdr3_nt: TGTGCCAGCAGCGTAGGGTGGCGGGGGGGCACAGATACGCAGTATTTT; cdr3_aa: CASSVGWRGGTDTQYF
v_call: TRBV6-5; clone_size: -; cdr3_length: 15; j_call: TRBJ1-1; d_call: -; cdr3_nt: TGTGCCAGCAGTTACCGGGGGGCGGGGAAAACTGAAGCTTTCTTT; cdr3_aa: CASSYRGAGKTEAFF
v_call: TRBV6-7; clone_size: -; cdr3_length: 16; j_call: TRBJ1-5; d_call: -; cdr3_nt: TGTGCCAGCAGTTACCAATCGGGATTGGGAAATCAGCCCCAGCATTTT; cdr3_aa: CASSYQSGLGNQPQHF
v_call: TRBV11-2; clone_size: -; cdr3_length: 16; j_call: TRBJ2-2; d_call: TRBD2; cdr3_nt: TGTGCCAGCAGCTTAGAGGCGGGGGGTAGCACCGGGGAGCTGTTTTTT; cdr3_aa: CASSLEAGGSTGELFF
v_call: TRBV30; clone_size: -; cdr3_length: 16; j_call: TRBJ2-7; d_call: -; cdr3_nt: TGTGCCTGGAGTCCCAAGATTACAGGGCAAACTTACGAGCAGTACTTC; cdr3_aa: CAWSPKITGQTYEQYF
v_call: TRBV5-5; clone_size: -; cdr3_length: 16; j_call: TRBJ2-7; d_call: -; cdr3_nt: TGTGCCAGCAGCTTGGCCAATCGGGGGGCACCCTACGAGCAGTACTTC; cdr3_aa: CASSLANRGAPYEQYF
v_call: TRBV30; clone_size: few; cdr3_length: 15; j_call: TRBJ1-5; d_call: -; cdr3_nt: TGTGCCTGGAGTGTAGGGGGAAATAGCAATCAGCCCCAGCATTTT; cdr3_aa: CAWSVGGNSNQPQHF
v_call: TRBV18; clone_size: once; cdr3_length: 15; j_call: TRBJ1-3; d_call: TRBD1; cdr3_nt: TGTGCCAGCTCAGAGACAGGGGGCGACGGAAACACCATATATTTT; cdr3_aa: CASSETGGDGNTIYF
v_call: TRBV3-1/TRBV3-2; clone_size: few; cdr3_length: 14; j_call: TRBJ2-1; d_call: -; cdr3_nt: TGTGCCAGCAGCCAAAATACAGGGTTCAATGAGCAGTTCTTC; cdr3_aa: CASSQNTGFNEQFF
v_call: TRBV6-7; clone_size: -; cdr3_length: 14; j_call: TRBJ2-3; d_call: -; cdr3_nt: TGTGCCAGCAGCCAACTCTTCCGCACAGATACGCAGTATTTT; cdr3_aa: CASSQLFRTDTQYF
v_call: TRBV5-5; clone_size: -; cdr3_length: 14; j_call: TRBJ1-4; d_call: -; cdr3_nt: TGTGCCAGCAGGGGCTGGGCCGATCGTGAAAAACTGTTTTTT; cdr3_aa: CASRGWADREKLFF
v_call: TRBV3-1/TRBV3-2; clone_size: -; cdr3_length: 15; j_call: TRBJ2-2; d_call: TRBD2; cdr3_nt: TGTGCCAGCAGCCCGACTAGCGGGGGTTCTGGGGAGCTGTTTTTT; cdr3_aa: CASSPTSGGSGELFF
v_call: TRBV6-5; clone_size: -; cdr3_length: 15; j_call: TRBJ1-5; d_call: TRBD1; cdr3_nt: TGTGCCAGCAAAGGAGGGACAGAAGGCAATCAGCCCCAGCATTTT; cdr3_aa: CASKGGTEGNQPQHF
v_call: TRBV19; clone_size: -; cdr3_length: 12; j_call: TRBJ2-2; d_call: -; cdr3_nt: TGTGCCAGTAGTAAGGGGTCCGGGGAGCTGTTTTTT; cdr3_aa: CASSKGSGELFF
v_call: TRBV3-1/TRBV3-2; clone_size: -; cdr3_length: 16; j_call: TRBJ2-4; d_call: -; cdr3_nt: TGTGCCAGCAGCCAAGAAAGATTACGGGCCAAAAACATTCAGTACTTC; cdr3_aa: CASSQERLRAKNIQYF
v_call: TRBV5-4; clone_size: -; cdr3_length: 15; j_call: TRBJ2-3; d_call: -; cdr3_nt: TGTGCCAGCAGCACGACTTTTTTGACAGCGGATACGCAGTATTTT; cdr3_aa: CASSTTFLTADTQYF
v_call: TRBV7-2; clone_size: -; cdr3_length: 14; j_call: TRBJ1-1; d_call: -; cdr3_nt: TGTGCCAGCAGCCCAAACAGGGTGTATTTGGCGGCTTTCTTT; cdr3_aa: CASSPNRVYLAAFF
v_call: TRBV10-2; clone_size: -; cdr3_length: 15; j_call: TRBJ2-3; d_call: -; cdr3_nt: TGCGCCACCTCCCGGGGATGGCCTAGCACAGATACGCAGTATTTT; cdr3_aa: CATSRGWPSTDTQYF
v_call: TRBV3-1/TRBV3-2; clone_size: -; cdr3_length: 17; j_call: TRBJ2-3; d_call: TRBD2; cdr3_nt: TGTGCCAGCAGCCACGGGTTTCTAGCGGGGGGGCGGGATACGCAGTATTTT; cdr3_aa: CASSHGFLAGGRDTQYF
v_call: TRBV3-1/TRBV3-2; clone_size: -; cdr3_length: 15; j_call: TRBJ2-1; d_call: TRBD2; cdr3_nt: TGTGCCAGCAGGCATAGCGGGGCGCCTTACAATGAGCAGTTCTTC; cdr3_aa: CASRHSGAPYNEQFF